These 5 T cell receptor beta chains originate from one sample sequenced in a study of CD8 T cells in Susac syndrome. Reverse transcription of about 0.5 to 1 ug RNA used random hexamers. TCRdb re-called the immunoSEQ multiplex PCR reads with MiXCR, one entry per CDR3 protein. Of 400,000 or so distinct CDR3 sequences in the sample, around 83% were seen once. Input material: CD8+ T cells from PBMCs. The receptors originated from a human donor with multiple sclerosis.

The chain joins TRBV20-1 to TRBJ2-7, with TRBD1 matching over 7 bases. With V trimmed by 6 bases and J by 0 bases, 8 bases remained unmatched. This CDR3 is 14 amino acids long. Looked up from germline, CDR1 is DFQATT and CDR2 is SNEGSKA (reference sequence). The CDR3 coding sequence is TGCAGTGCCGTCGACAGGGCGAGCTCCTACGAGCAGTACTTC. It codes for CSAVDRASSYEQYF.

This clonotype was seen only once. J is TRBJ1-2 and V is TRBV3-1; D is ambiguous. Per germline, CDR1 LGHDT and CDR2 YNNKEL (reference sequence). The CDR3 is made up of 15 amino acids. The ends were cut back, 1 base at V and 7 bases at J, with 16 bases in the middle. CDR3 DNA sequence: TGTGCCAGCAGCCAAGTCTTGGGGAGAGGGCCTGGCTACACCTTC. This encodes CASSQVLGRGPGYTF.

The J gene is TRBJ1-5, the V gene TRBV30, with D possibly matching TRBD1 (5 bases). Looked up from germline, CDR1 is GTSNPN and CDR2 is SVGIG (reference sequence). This CDR3 is built from 14 residues. The V end was cut by 2 bases, the J end by 6 bases, with 14 bases between. The CDR3 bases are TGTGCCTGGAGTTCGGGCAGGGCAAGTCAGCCCCAGCATTTT. It specifies CAWSSGRASQPQHF.

The chain couples TRBV5-1 to TRBJ2-3; a possible D gene is TRBD2 (6 bases). This CDR3 is 16 amino acids long. Germline CDR1 is SGHRS and CDR2 is YFSETQ. The V gene lost 4 bases and the J gene lost 4 bases, with 19 bases spanning the gap. CDR3 sequence reads: CASSPVGGPSADTQYF. In nucleotides, the CDR3 is TGCGCCAGCAGCCCAGTAGGAGGACCTAGCGCAGATACGCAGTATTTT.

The chain links TRBV6-2 or TRBV6-3 to TRBJ2-7; possible D gene TRBD2, 6 bases. CDR1 and CDR2 (germline): MNHEY, SVGEGT. CDR3 length equals 13 residues. V lost 7 bases to trimming and J lost 0 bases, with 10 bases between them. CDR3 region: CASTGSGSYEQYF. The CDR3, as DNA: TGTGCCAGCACTGGTAGCGGCTCCTACGAGCAGTACTTC.